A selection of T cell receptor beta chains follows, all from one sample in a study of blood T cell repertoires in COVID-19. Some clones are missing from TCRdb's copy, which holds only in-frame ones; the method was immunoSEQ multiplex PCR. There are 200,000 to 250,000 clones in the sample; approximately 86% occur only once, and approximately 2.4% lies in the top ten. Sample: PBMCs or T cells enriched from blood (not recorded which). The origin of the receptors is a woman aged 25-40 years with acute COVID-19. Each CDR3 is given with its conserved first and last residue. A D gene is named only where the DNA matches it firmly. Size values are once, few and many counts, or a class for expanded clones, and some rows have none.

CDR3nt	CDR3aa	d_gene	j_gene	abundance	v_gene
TGTGCCATCACAGACGCCCCCCAGGGGACTACCCACGAGCAGTACTTC	CAITDAPQGTTHEQYF	NA	TRBJ2-7	NA	TRBV10-3
TGCGCCAGCAGCCTAGGAAAGGGGGTCGGCGAGCAGTACTTC	CASSLGKGVGEQYF	NA	TRBJ2-7	NA	TRBV4-3
TGCGCCAGCAGCGAGGCACAGGGATTTCAGCCCCAGCATTTT	CASSEAQGFQPQHF	NA	TRBJ1-5	NA	TRBV10-2
TGCGCCAGCAGCTTTTACTGGGGGCAGGAGAGTCCTGGGGCCAACGTCCTGACTTTC	CASSFYWGQESPGANVLTF	NA	TRBJ2-6	NA	TRBV5-1
TGTGCCAGCAGCTTGTTTGGCGGAAGCGATGAGCAGTTCTTC	CASSLFGGSDEQFF	NA	TRBJ2-1	NA	TRBV5-4
TGTGCGGCCCAGGGGGTCGCCACCGGGGAGCTGTTTTTT	CAAQGVATGELFF	TRBD1	TRBJ2-2	NA	TRBV7-2
TGTGCCAGCAGCCCCGGGACTAGTCGTACCGGGGAGCTGTTTTTT	CASSPGTSRTGELFF	TRBD2	TRBJ2-2	once	TRBV6-5
TGTGCCAGCAGCAAGGGGGCGGTGAACTATGGCTACACCTTC	CASSKGAVNYGYTF	TRBD1	TRBJ1-2	NA	TRBV2
TGTGCCAGCAGTGAGCTGGGGCCCTATAATTCACCCCTCCACTTT	CASSELGPYNSPLHF	NA	TRBJ1-6	NA	TRBV25-1
TGCGCCAGCACTGGACAGGGCACCGGGGAGCTGTTTTTT	CASTGQGTGELFF	TRBD1	TRBJ2-2	few	TRBV5-1
TGCGCCAGCAGCCAACCCGGGACAGTTTATAATTCACCCCTCCACTTT	CASSQPGTVYNSPLHF	TRBD1	TRBJ1-6	NA	TRBV4-1
TGTGCCAGCAGCTTAGTAGACAGGCACGAGCAGTACTTC	CASSLVDRHEQYF	NA	TRBJ2-7	NA	TRBV11-2
TGTGCCAGCTCACCATATCCCGACAGGGGTCCTGGGGCCAACGTCCTGACTTTC	CASSPYPDRGPGANVLTF	TRBD1	TRBJ2-6	NA	TRBV18
TGTGCCAGCAGTTACTCGAGGCGGGGGGGCACAGATACGCAGTATTTT	CASSYSRRGGTDTQYF	TRBD2	TRBJ2-3	NA	TRBV6-2/TRBV6-3
TGCGCCAGCAGCCCCCGGGACAGTTCCTACGAGCAGTACTTC	CASSPRDSSYEQYF	TRBD1	TRBJ2-7	few	TRBV4-1
TGTGCCAGCAGCTTAAACAGAAACACCGGGGAGCTGTTTTTT	CASSLNRNTGELFF	NA	TRBJ2-2	NA	TRBV11-2
TGCGCCAGCAGCGGCGGGACAGCCTCTAGTGGCTACACCTTC	CASSGGTASSGYTF	TRBD1	TRBJ1-2	NA	TRBV5-1
TGTGCCAGCAGCGCGCAGTCCGGGACAGGGGTGATGAACACTGAAGCTTTCTTT	CASSAQSGTGVMNTEAFF	TRBD1	TRBJ1-1	few	TRBV9
TGTGCCAGCAGCTTAGCTCGAGGGGCGGGGGGCGTTTACAATGAGCAGTTCTTC	CASSLARGAGGVYNEQFF	TRBD2	TRBJ2-1	NA	TRBV7-8
TGTGCCAGCAGTGAAATTAGGGGCCTAGGCCCTCCGAACACTGAAGCTTTCTTT	CASSEIRGLGPPNTEAFF	NA	TRBJ1-1	NA	TRBV2
TGTGCCAGCAGCCCAAGCGGGGGGACAGACAATGAGCAGTTCTTC	CASSPSGGTDNEQFF	TRBD2	TRBJ2-1	NA	TRBV7-2
TGTGCCAGCAGTTACTCGAGTGGGGGGTCCTCCTACGAGCAGTACTTC	CASSYSSGGSSYEQYF	NA	TRBJ2-7	NA	TRBV6-5
TGTGCCAGCAGGGTCCGGAGGGCTGATAATGAAAAACTGTTTTTT	CASRVRRADNEKLFF	NA	TRBJ1-4	NA	TRBV5-6
TGTGCCAGCAGCTTATTGCCCCAAGGGGGGGAAGACTATGGCTACACCTTC	CASSLLPQGGEDYGYTF	NA	TRBJ1-2	few	TRBV7-2
TGTGCCATCAGTGACGACAGGAGCAATCAGCCCCAGCATTTT	CAISDDRSNQPQHF	NA	TRBJ1-5	NA	TRBV10-3
TGTGCCAGCAGCCAGTCAAGAGACAGAGATACTAGCACAGATACGCAGTATTTT	CASSQSRDRDTSTDTQYF	NA	TRBJ2-3	NA	TRBV7-8
TGTGCCAGCAGCGTAGGGGGACTAGCGGGCTCCTACGAGCAGTACTTC	CASSVGGLAGSYEQYF	TRBD2	TRBJ2-7	once	TRBV9
TGTGCCAGCAGCTTAGTTGGCGGGGGATCCTACGAGCAGTACTTC	CASSLVGGGSYEQYF	TRBD2	TRBJ2-7	NA	TRBV7-8
TGTGCCAGCAGCTTAGGAAGGGGGCAAGAGACCCAGTACTTC	CASSLGRGQETQYF	NA	TRBJ2-5	NA	TRBV11-3